These T cell receptor beta chains were read from a single sample in a study of T cell repertoires and HLA-DP antigens. The antigens of these receptors remain unknown. TCRdb keeps only in-frame clones here, not all; method: immunoSEQ multiplex PCR. Among about 89,000 clones listed, 86% were seen once. Specimen: CD4+ T cells from PBMCs. These receptor sequences come from a man between 50 and 59 years old in good health and CMV-seronegative. CDR3s include the opening cysteine and the closing phenylalanine or tryptophan. A D gene is named only where the DNA matches it firmly. Where a row states a size, it is once, few, many or the class of an expanded clone; other rows omit it.

len: 16; v_gene: TRBV6-5; j_gene: TRBJ2-1; d_gene: .; abundance: .; CDR3nt: TGTGCCAGCAGTTACTCTCCGGCAGGTGGTCCCAATGAGCAGTTCTTC; CDR3aa: CASSYSPAGGPNEQFF
len: 17; v_gene: TRBV19; j_gene: TRBJ2-3; d_gene: TRBD2; abundance: few; CDR3nt: TGTGCCAGTAGTATCAGCTCCGGGACTAGTTTCAAAGATACGCAGTATTTT; CDR3aa: CASSISSGTSFKDTQYF
len: 11; v_gene: TRBV2; j_gene: TRBJ2-7; d_gene: .; abundance: .; CDR3nt: TGTGCCAGCGTCATCTTGAACGAGCAGTACTTC; CDR3aa: CASVILNEQYF
len: 13; v_gene: TRBV5-1; j_gene: TRBJ2-7; d_gene: .; abundance: .; CDR3nt: TGCGCCAGCAGCTTTGACAACTCCTACGAGCAGTACTTC; CDR3aa: CASSFDNSYEQYF
len: 15; v_gene: TRBV30; j_gene: TRBJ1-5; d_gene: .; abundance: .; CDR3nt: TGTGCCTGGAGTGTCGTCCAGGGTGTAAATCAGCCCCAGCATTTT; CDR3aa: CAWSVVQGVNQPQHF
len: 15; v_gene: TRBV6-1; j_gene: TRBJ2-1; d_gene: TRBD2; abundance: .; CDR3nt: TGTGCCAGCAGTGAACTAGCGGGAGGGTACAATGAGCAGTTCTTC; CDR3aa: CASSELAGGYNEQFF
len: 15; v_gene: TRBV5-1; j_gene: TRBJ2-7; d_gene: TRBD1; abundance: .; CDR3nt: TGCGCCAGCAGCTTAGGACAGGGGGTGAACTACGAGCAGTACTTC; CDR3aa: CASSLGQGVNYEQYF
len: 16; v_gene: TRBV27; j_gene: TRBJ2-7; d_gene: .; abundance: .; CDR3nt: TGTGCCAGCAGTGCCGGGGGCCGGGTACGCGCGTACGAGCAGTACTTC; CDR3aa: CASSAGGRVRAYEQYF
len: 16; v_gene: TRBV7-8; j_gene: TRBJ2-3; d_gene: TRBD2; abundance: .; CDR3nt: TGTGCCAGCACCCCGAGTGGACGGGGGGGCCGATATACGCAGTATTTT; CDR3aa: CASTPSGRGGRYTQYF
len: 15; v_gene: TRBV19; j_gene: TRBJ2-4; d_gene: .; abundance: .; CDR3nt: TGTGCCAGTAGTACCCCCCGGGGGGCCGGTCGGATTCAGTACTTC; CDR3aa: CASSTPRGAGRIQYF
len: 14; v_gene: TRBV25-1; j_gene: TRBJ2-1; d_gene: .; abundance: .; CDR3nt: TGTGCCAGCAGTGAGAATCCCCAATACAATGAGCAGTTCTTC; CDR3aa: CASSENPQYNEQFF
len: 11; v_gene: TRBV30; j_gene: TRBJ2-4; d_gene: .; abundance: .; CDR3nt: TGTGCCTGGAGTTCAGGGAACATTCAGTACTTC; CDR3aa: CAWSSGNIQYF
len: 15; v_gene: TRBV4-3; j_gene: TRBJ1-2; d_gene: .; abundance: .; CDR3nt: TGCGCCAGCAGCCAAAACCCCCGATCCTTTGATGGCTACACCTTC; CDR3aa: CASSQNPRSFDGYTF
len: 20; v_gene: TRBV9; j_gene: TRBJ2-2; d_gene: .; abundance: .; CDR3nt: TGTGCCAGCAGCTCACCGGGTAGTCCTCGAGGGCGGATTTACACCGGGGAGCTGTTTTTT; CDR3aa: CASSSPGSPRGRIYTGELFF
len: 14; v_gene: TRBV4-1; j_gene: TRBJ1-2; d_gene: .; abundance: .; CDR3nt: TGCGCCAGCAGCCCGGAAGGGTATAGCTATGGCTACACCTTC; CDR3aa: CASSPEGYSYGYTF
len: 15; v_gene: TRBV30; j_gene: TRBJ1-6; d_gene: TRBD1; abundance: .; CDR3nt: TGTGCCTGGAGTGCCGGACAGGGGATGGGTTCACCCCTCCACTTT; CDR3aa: CAWSAGQGMGSPLHF
len: 14; v_gene: TRBV29-1; j_gene: TRBJ2-7; d_gene: TRBD2; abundance: .; CDR3nt: TGCAGCGTTGCCGGCGGGAGGGCGGGTTACGAGCAGTACTTC; CDR3aa: CSVAGGRAGYEQYF
len: 15; v_gene: TRBV7-3; j_gene: TRBJ2-1; d_gene: TRBD2; abundance: .; CDR3nt: TGTGCCAGCAGCTTCCGACTAGCGGGGAACAATGAGCAGTTCTTC; CDR3aa: CASSFRLAGNNEQFF
len: 16; v_gene: TRBV7-2; j_gene: TRBJ2-1; d_gene: .; abundance: .; CDR3nt: TGTGCCAGCAGCCCATGGGGGACTCCGGTGTACAATGAGCAGTTCTTC; CDR3aa: CASSPWGTPVYNEQFF
len: 8; v_gene: TRBV5-8; j_gene: TRBJ1-1; d_gene: .; abundance: .; CDR3nt: TGTGCCAGTAGGAGGGCTTTCTTT; CDR3aa: CASRRAFF
len: 15; v_gene: TRBV7-2; j_gene: TRBJ1-4; d_gene: TRBD1; abundance: .; CDR3nt: TGTGCCAGCAGCTTAGCCGGGACAGGGGTTGAAAAACTGTTTTTT; CDR3aa: CASSLAGTGVEKLFF
len: 14; v_gene: TRBV14; j_gene: TRBJ1-1; d_gene: TRBD1; abundance: .; CDR3nt: TGTGCCAGCAGCCGAGACAGGGCGAACACTGAAGCTTTCTTT; CDR3aa: CASSRDRANTEAFF
len: 14; v_gene: TRBV18; j_gene: TRBJ2-3; d_gene: .; abundance: .; CDR3nt: TGTGCCAGCGGGTTAGCGGCCGGCACAGATACGCAGTATTTT; CDR3aa: CASGLAAGTDTQYF
len: 14; v_gene: TRBV7-2; j_gene: TRBJ2-3; d_gene: .; abundance: .; CDR3nt: TGTGCCAGCAGCTTAGCGTCCTACTCAGATACGCAGTATTTT; CDR3aa: CASSLASYSDTQYF
len: 17; v_gene: TRBV7-5; j_gene: TRBJ2-7; d_gene: .; abundance: .; CDR3nt: TGTGCCAGAAGCTCTTGGACTAGCGGGAGGTCCTGTGGCGAGCAGTACTTC; CDR3aa: CARSSWTSGRSCGEQYF
len: 13; v_gene: TRBV30; j_gene: TRBJ2-5; d_gene: TRBD2; abundance: .; CDR3nt: TGTGCCTGGAATGTAGCGGGAGTTGAGACCCAGTACTTC; CDR3aa: CAWNVAGVETQYF
len: 17; v_gene: TRBV4-1; j_gene: TRBJ2-3; d_gene: TRBD2; abundance: .; CDR3nt: TGCGCCAGCAGCCAAGAAGGGACGGGGGGGCGCAAAGATACGCAGTATTTT; CDR3aa: CASSQEGTGGRKDTQYF